Listed below are T cell receptor beta chains from one sample, sequenced in a study of vaccination and CD4 T cells after COVID-19. TCRdb redid the calling of the PCR reads with MiXCR, one entry per CDR3 protein. Here the sample spans thousands of distinct CDR3 sequences, roughly three fifths being singletons. The antigens these receptors bind are not known. Sample: CD4+ T cells from blood, cultured in vitro. The receptors were sampled from a human donor who had recovered from COVID-19. Both conserved end residues are part of each CDR3. D genes are given only for firm matches. Not every row has a clone size; where given, it reads once, few, many or a size class.

clone size	V gene	D gene	J gene	CDR3 DNA	CDR3 protein
NA	TRBV6-1	NA	TRBJ1-1	TGTGCCACCTCTGGAGGCCGGAACACTGAAGCTTTCTTT	CATSGGRNTEAFF
NA	TRBV11-3	NA	TRBJ2-2	TGTGCCAGCAGCTTACGATTCGGGACTAACACCGGGGAGCTGTTTTTT	CASSLRFGTNTGELFF
NA	TRBV12-3/TRBV12-4	NA	TRBJ1-1	TGTGCCAGCAGTTTGGTGAACACTGAAGCTTTCTTT	CASSLVNTEAFF
NA	TRBV7-3	TRBD2	TRBJ2-5	TGTGCCAGCAGCCTCGGGACTAGCGGGGGAGGAGGAGAGACCCAGTACTTC	CASSLGTSGGGGETQYF
NA	TRBV7-9	NA	TRBJ2-7	TGTGCCAGCAGTATGAGCGTGAGCGCGGAGCAGTACTTC	CASSMSVSAEQYF
NA	TRBV7-9	NA	TRBJ2-7	TGTGCCAGCAGCCGATTTGGAAACAGGGATCGGGGCGAGCAGTACTTC	CASSRFGNRDRGEQYF
medium-sized	TRBV6-1	NA	TRBJ2-7	TGTGCCAGCAGTGAAGCAAGTATTCGGGACTTCTTC	CASSEASIRDFF
once	TRBV12-3/TRBV12-4	NA	TRBJ1-2	TGTGCCAGCAGTTTATCTCAAGACGGAAACTATGGCTACACCTTC	CASSLSQDGNYGYTF
large	TRBV4-3	TRBD1	TRBJ1-5	TGCGCCAGCAGCCAAGATCTGGCAGGGGGAGGAAGCAATCAGCCCCAGCATTTT	CASSQDLAGGGSNQPQHF
few	TRBV20-1	TRBD1	TRBJ2-3	TGCAGTGCTAGAGAAGACAGGGGTAATTTCGGTCAGAATACGCAGTATTTT	CSAREDRGNFGQNTQYF
few	TRBV11-3	NA	TRBJ2-2	TGTGCCAGCAGCTTAGATCTGGCGGGGAACACCGGGGAGCTGTTTTTT	CASSLDLAGNTGELFF
NA	TRBV7-3	TRBD1	TRBJ2-3	TGTGTCAGCAGCTTAATGGGGACAGGGGGAGATACGCAGTATTTT	CVSSLMGTGGDTQYF
NA	TRBV2	TRBD1	TRBJ2-4	TGTGCCAGCAGAGGCAGGGGGCAGATCAAAAACATTCAGTACTTC	CASRGRGQIKNIQYF
NA	TRBV6-1	TRBD1	TRBJ1-5	TGTGCCAGCAGTGCACAGGGGGCAAGGAATCAGCCCCAGCATTTT	CASSAQGARNQPQHF
few	TRBV19	NA	TRBJ1-5	TGTGCCAGTAGTTCATCGTTTCAGGGAGGGGCATCCCAGCATTTT	CASSSSFQGGASQHF
NA	TRBV20-1	NA	TRBJ2-7	TGCAGTGCTGCGGAGGGGGCCGTGTACGAGCAGTACTTC	CSAAEGAVYEQYF
NA	TRBV27	NA	TRBJ2-3	TGTGCCAGCACCGATACGCGACAGGGGCTAGCGGTTACTAGCACAGATACGCAGTATTTT	CASTDTRQGLAVTSTDTQYF
few	TRBV6-5	TRBD1	TRBJ2-7	TGTGCCAGCAGTTCCCCAGGGGGACGCTCCTACGAGCAGTACTTC	CASSSPGGRSYEQYF
NA	TRBV7-8	TRBD1	TRBJ1-1	TGTGCCAGCAGCCCGAGGGGACAGCTTTACACTGAAGCTTTCTTT	CASSPRGQLYTEAFF
NA	TRBV6-2/TRBV6-3	NA	TRBJ2-3	TGTGCCAGCAGTTACAATTTACAGACGCCTTTTCCAGATACGCAGTATTTT	CASSYNLQTPFPDTQYF
NA	TRBV19	TRBD1	TRBJ1-1	TGTGCCAGTGGAACTCGACGGACAGGGGTCGGTGAAGCTTTCTTT	CASGTRRTGVGEAFF
few	TRBV7-9	NA	TRBJ1-1	TGTGCCAGCAGCTTAAGCCGGGGATGGGACACTGAAGCTTTCTTT	CASSLSRGWDTEAFF
NA	TRBV11-3	TRBD1	TRBJ2-7	TGTGCCAGCAGCTACGTGGGACAGGGGATAGGGCAGTACTTC	CASSYVGQGIGQYF
few	TRBV6-1	NA	TRBJ1-2	TGTGCCAGCCTTTCCGGACAGTCTAACTATGGCTACACCTTC	CASLSGQSNYGYTF
few	TRBV6-4	TRBD2	TRBJ2-3	TGTGCCAGCAGTGACGGGACTAGCGGGGGCACAGATACGCAGTATTTT	CASSDGTSGGTDTQYF
NA	TRBV7-9	TRBD1	TRBJ1-2	TGTGCCAGCGGCTCCAGGGGGGCCGACTATGGCTACACCTTC	CASGSRGADYGYTF
NA	TRBV9	NA	TRBJ1-2	TGTGCCAGCAGCGTAGAGGAGGGTTTCGGTGGCTACACCTTC	CASSVEEGFGGYTF
large	TRBV12-5	TRBD1	TRBJ2-2	TGTGCTAGTGGACCGGACAGGGCGAACACCGGGGAGCTGTTTTTT	CASGPDRANTGELFF
NA	TRBV30	TRBD1	TRBJ1-2	TGTGCCTGGGTACAGGGGAACTATGGCTACACCTTC	CAWVQGNYGYTF
few	TRBV7-2	NA	TRBJ2-5	TGTGCCAGCAGGCGCGCTCAGTACCAAGAGACCCAGTACTTC	CASRRAQYQETQYF
NA	TRBV20-1	NA	TRBJ1-5	TGCAGTGCTGATCAGGGGAATCAGCCCCAGCATTTT	CSADQGNQPQHF